This T cell receptor beta chain was observed in a study of early T cells in non-severe SARS-CoV-2 infection. Study-level points and caveats: Anti-spike CD8 responses were favored by VDJdb matching, which missed private and CD4 specificities.

The CDR3 length is 12 residues. The V end was cut by 3 bases, the J end by 5 bases, with 8 bases between. Looked up from germline, CDR1 is MDHEN and CDR2 is SYDVKM. The protocol attached unique molecular identifiers to individual cDNA molecules. TCRdb ran MiXCR on the 5' RACE reads and lists one entry per CDR3 protein. The sample lists 25,000 to 35,000 distinct CDR3 sequences; under 6% were seen once. This clonotype has ten or more counts. Its antigen is not known. This clonotype was sampled from an adult who was a healthcare worker with PCR-confirmed SARS-CoV-2 infection or an uninfected control (not recorded which). The sample comprised whole blood. The chain couples TRBV28 to TRBJ2-7; no definite D call. The CDR3 sequence: CASSFEAHEQYF. The CDR3 DNA reads as TGTGCCAGCAGTTTTGAGGCCCACGAGCAGTACTTC. Drawing the rest from reference TRBV28 and TRBJ2-7, the complete variable domain is DVKVTQSSRYLVKRTGEKVFLECVQDMDHENMFWYRQDPGLGLRLIYFSYDVKMKEKGDIPEGYSVSREKKERFSLILESASTNQTSMYLCASSFEAHEQYFGPGTRLTVT.